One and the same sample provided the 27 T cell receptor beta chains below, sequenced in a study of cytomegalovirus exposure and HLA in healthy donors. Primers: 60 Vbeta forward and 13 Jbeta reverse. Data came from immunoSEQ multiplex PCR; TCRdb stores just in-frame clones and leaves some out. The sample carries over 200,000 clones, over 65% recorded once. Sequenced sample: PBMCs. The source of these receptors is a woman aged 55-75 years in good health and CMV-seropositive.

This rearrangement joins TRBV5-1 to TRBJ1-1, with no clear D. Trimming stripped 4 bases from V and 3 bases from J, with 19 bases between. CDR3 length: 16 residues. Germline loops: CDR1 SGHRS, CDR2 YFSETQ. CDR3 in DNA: TGCGCCAGCAGCCAGATGAGGGCCCTGAGGGACACTGAAGCTTTCTTT. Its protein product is CASSQMRALRDTEAFF.

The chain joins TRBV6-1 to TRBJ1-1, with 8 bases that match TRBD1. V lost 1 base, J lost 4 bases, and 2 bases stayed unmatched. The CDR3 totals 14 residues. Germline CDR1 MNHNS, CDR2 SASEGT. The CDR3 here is CASSEGTGPTEAFF. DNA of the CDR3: TGTGCCAGCAGTGAAGGGACAGGGCCCACTGAAGCTTTCTTT.

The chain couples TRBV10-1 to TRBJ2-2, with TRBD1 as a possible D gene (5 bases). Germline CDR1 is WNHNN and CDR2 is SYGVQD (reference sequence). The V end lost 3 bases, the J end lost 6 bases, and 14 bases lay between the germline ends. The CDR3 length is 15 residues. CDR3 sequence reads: CASSEKGQESGELFF. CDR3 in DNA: TGCGCCAGCAGTGAAAAGGGGCAGGAGTCCGGGGAGCTGTTTTTT.

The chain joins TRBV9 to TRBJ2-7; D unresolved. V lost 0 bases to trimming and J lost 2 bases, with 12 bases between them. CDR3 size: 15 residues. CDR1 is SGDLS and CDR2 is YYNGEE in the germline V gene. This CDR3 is CASSVDTDNTYEQYF. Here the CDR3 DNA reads TGTGCCAGCAGCGTAGATACAGATAATACCTACGAGCAGTACTTC.

CDR3 sequence reads: CASSPGYTEAFF. The CDR3, as DNA: TGTGCCAGCAGCCCCGGGTACACTGAAGCTTTCTTT. The chain combines TRBV7-2 with TRBJ1-1; D call uncertain. The CDR3 totals 12 residues. The germline CDR1 and CDR2 sequences are SGHTA and FQGNSA. V was clipped by 5 bases and J by 3 bases, with 7 bases between them. Filled out from reference TRBV7-2 and TRBJ1-1, the complete variable domain reads GAGVSQSPSNKVTEKGKDVELRCDPISGHTALYWYRQSLGQGLEFLIYFQGNSAPDKSGLPSDRFSAERTGGSVSTLTIQRTQQEDSAVYLCASSPGYTEAFFGQGTRLTVV.

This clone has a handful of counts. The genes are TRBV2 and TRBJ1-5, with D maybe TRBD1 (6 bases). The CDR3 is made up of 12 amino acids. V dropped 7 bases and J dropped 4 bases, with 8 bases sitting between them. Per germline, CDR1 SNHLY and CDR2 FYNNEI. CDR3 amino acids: CASTRGNQPQHF. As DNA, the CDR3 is TGTGCCAGCACAAGGGGGAATCAGCCCCAGCATTTT.

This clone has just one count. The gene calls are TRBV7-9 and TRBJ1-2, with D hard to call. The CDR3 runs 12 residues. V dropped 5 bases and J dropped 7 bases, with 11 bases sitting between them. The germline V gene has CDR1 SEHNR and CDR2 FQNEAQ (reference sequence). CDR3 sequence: CASSAQTSGYTF. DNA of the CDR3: TGTGCCAGCAGCGCGCAAACCTCTGGCTACACCTTC. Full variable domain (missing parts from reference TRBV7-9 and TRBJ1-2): DTGVSQNPRHKITKRGQNVTFRCDPISEHNRLYWYRQTLGQGPEFLTYFQNEAQLEKSRLLSDRFSAERPKGSFSTLEIQRTEQGDSAMYLCASSAQTSGYTFGSGTRLTVV.

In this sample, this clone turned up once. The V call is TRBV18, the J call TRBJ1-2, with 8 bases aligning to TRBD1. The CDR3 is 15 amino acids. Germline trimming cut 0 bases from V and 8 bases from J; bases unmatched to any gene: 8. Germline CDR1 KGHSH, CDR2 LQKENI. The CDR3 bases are TGTGCCAGCTCACCACCTGGACAGGGTTTGAGGGGCTACACCTTC. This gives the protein CASSPPGQGLRGYTF.

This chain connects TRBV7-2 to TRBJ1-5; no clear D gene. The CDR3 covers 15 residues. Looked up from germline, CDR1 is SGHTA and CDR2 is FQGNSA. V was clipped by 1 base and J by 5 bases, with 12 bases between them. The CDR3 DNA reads TGTGCCAGCAGCTTAGAGTGGGCAGCAGATCAGCCCCAGCATTTT. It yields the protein CASSLEWAADQPQHF.

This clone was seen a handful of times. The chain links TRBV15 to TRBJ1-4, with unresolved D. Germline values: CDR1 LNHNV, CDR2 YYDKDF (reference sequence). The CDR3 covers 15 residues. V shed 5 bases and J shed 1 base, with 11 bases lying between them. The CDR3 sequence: CATSPSAGTNEKLFF. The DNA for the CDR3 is TGTGCCACCAGCCCCTCGGCAGGAACTAATGAAAAACTGTTTTTT.

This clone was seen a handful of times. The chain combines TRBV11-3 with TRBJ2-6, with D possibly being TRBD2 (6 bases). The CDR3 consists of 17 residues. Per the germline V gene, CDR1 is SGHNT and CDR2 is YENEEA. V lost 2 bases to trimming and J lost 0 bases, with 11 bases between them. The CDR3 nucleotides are TGTGCCAGCAGCTTATCCACTAGCCGCTCTGGGGCCAACGTCCTGACTTTC. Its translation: CASSLSTSRSGANVLTF.

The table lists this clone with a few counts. The CDR3 nucleotides read TGTGCCAGTAAGCGTGGGGACAGTGGGAATGAAAAACTGTTTTTT. The encoded protein is CASKRGDSGNEKLFF. J is TRBJ1-4 and V is TRBV19; 7 bases are a match to TRBD1. The CDR3 sequence is 15 residues long. The germline CDR1 and CDR2 sequences are LNHDA and SQIVND (reference sequence). V was clipped by 7 bases and J by 5 bases; unmatched bases: 10.

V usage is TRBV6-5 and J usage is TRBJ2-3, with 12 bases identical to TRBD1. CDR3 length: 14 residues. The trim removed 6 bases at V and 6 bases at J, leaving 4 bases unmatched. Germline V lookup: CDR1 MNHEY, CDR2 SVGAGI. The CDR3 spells CASSRGQGADTQYF. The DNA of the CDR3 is TGTGCCAGCAGCAGGGGACAGGGGGCCGATACGCAGTATTTT.

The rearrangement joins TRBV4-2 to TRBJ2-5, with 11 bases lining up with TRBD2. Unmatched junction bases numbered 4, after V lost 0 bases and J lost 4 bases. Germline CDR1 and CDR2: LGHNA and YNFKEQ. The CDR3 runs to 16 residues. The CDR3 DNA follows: TGTGCCAGCAGCCAAGAACCTAGCGGGGGGCCAGAGACCCAGTACTTC. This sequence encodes CASSQEPSGGPETQYF.

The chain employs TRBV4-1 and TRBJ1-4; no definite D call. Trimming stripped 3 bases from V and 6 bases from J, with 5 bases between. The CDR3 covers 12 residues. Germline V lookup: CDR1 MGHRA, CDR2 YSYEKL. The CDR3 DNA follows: TGCGCCAGCAGCCACGTTTATGAAAAACTGTTTTTT. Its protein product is CASSHVYEKLFF.

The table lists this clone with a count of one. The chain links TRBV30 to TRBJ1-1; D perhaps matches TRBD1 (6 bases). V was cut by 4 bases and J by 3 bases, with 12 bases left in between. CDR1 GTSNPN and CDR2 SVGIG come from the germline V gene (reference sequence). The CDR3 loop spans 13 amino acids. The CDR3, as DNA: TGTGCCTGGACTACACAGGGTGACACTGAAGCTTTCTTT. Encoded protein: CAWTTQGDTEAFF. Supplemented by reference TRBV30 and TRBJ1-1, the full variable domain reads SQTIHQWPATLVQPVGSPLSLECTVEGTSNPNLYWYRQAAGRGLQLLFYSVGIGQISSEVPQNLSASRPQDRQFILSSKKLLLSDSGFYLCAWTTQGDTEAFFGQGTRLTVV.

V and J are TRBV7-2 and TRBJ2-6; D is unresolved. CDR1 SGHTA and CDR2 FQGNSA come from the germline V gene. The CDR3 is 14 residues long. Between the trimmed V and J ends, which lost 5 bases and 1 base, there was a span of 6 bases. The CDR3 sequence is CASSPLSGANVLTF. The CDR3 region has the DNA TGTGCCAGCAGCCCACTATCTGGGGCCAACGTCCTGACTTTC.

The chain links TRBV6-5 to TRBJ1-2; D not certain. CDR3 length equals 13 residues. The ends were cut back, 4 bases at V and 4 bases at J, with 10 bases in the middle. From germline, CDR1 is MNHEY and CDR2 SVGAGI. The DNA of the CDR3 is TGTGCCAGCAGTTCAGACACCCTCTATGGCTACACCTTC. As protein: CASSSDTLYGYTF.

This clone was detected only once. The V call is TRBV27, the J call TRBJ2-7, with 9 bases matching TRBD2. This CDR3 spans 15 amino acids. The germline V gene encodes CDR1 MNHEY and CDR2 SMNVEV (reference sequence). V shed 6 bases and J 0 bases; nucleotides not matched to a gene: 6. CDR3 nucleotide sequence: TGTGCCAGCAGCCTCGCGGGGGGGTACTCCTACGAGCAGTACTTC. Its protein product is CASSLAGGYSYEQYF.

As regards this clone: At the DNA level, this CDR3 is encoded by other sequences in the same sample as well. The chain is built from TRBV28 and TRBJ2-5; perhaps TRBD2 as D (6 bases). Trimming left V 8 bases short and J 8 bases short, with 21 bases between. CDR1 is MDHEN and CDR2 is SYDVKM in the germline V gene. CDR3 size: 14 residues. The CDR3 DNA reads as TGTGCCAGCGGCCCCGCGGGAAGGTACGGAACCCAGTACTTC. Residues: CASGPAGRYGTQYF.

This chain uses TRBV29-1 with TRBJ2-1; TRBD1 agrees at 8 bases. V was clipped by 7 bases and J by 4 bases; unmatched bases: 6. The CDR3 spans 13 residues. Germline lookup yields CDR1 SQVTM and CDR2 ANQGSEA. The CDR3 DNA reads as TGCAGCGCCGACGGGACAGGTTACAATGAGCAGTTCTTC. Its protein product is CSADGTGYNEQFF.

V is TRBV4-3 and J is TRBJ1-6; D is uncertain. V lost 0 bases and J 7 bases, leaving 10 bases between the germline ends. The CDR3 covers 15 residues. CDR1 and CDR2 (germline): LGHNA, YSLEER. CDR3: CASSQEEEANSPLHF. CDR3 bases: TGCGCCAGCAGCCAAGAGGAGGAGGCGAATTCACCCCTCCACTTT.

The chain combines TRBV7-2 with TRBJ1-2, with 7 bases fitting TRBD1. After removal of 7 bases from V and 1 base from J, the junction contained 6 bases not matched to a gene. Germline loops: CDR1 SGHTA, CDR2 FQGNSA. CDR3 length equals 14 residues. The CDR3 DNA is TGTGCCAGCAAGGGGGCATTGAGTAACTATGGCTACACCTTC. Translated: CASKGALSNYGYTF.

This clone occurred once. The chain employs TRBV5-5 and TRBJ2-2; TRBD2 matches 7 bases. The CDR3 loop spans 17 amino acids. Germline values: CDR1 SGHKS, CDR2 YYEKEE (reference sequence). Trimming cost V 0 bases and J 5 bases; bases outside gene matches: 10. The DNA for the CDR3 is TGTGCCAGCAGCTTGGGGGCGGGGACCGGGAGGACCGGGGAGCTGTTTTTT. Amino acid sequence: CASSLGAGTGRTGELFF.

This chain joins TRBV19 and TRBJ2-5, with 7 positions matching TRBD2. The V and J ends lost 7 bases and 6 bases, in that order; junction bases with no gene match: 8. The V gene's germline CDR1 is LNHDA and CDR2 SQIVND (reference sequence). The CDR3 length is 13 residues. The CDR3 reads CASTGLGGKTQYF. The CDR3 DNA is TGTGCCAGTACCGGACTAGGAGGAAAGACCCAGTACTTC.

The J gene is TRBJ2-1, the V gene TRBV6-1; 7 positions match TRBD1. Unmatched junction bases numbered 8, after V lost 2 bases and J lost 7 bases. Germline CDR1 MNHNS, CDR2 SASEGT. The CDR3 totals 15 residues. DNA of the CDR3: TGTGCCAGCAGTGAACGCTCCGCAGGGGGAAATGAGCAGTTCTTC. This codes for CASSERSAGGNEQFF.

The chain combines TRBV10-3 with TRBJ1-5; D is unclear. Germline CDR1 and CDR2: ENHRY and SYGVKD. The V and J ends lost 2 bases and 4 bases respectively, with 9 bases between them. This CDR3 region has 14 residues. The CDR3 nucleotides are TGTGCCATCAGTGAGCAGGTAGGAAATCAGCCCCAGCATTTT. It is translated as CAISEQVGNQPQHF.